This TCR beta chain derives from a study of T cell responses to AZD1222 COVID-19 vaccine. V was cut by 2 bases and J by 6 bases, with 13 bases left in between. Germline V lookup: CDR1 KGHSH, CDR2 LQKENI. This CDR3 is 14 amino acids long. The assay was immunoSEQ multiplex PCR, and TCRdb's table has in-frame clones only and misses some. The sample lists around 150,000 clones, approximately 90% occurring once. Specimen: peripheral blood, collected 28 days after the second AZD1222 dose. The chain carries TRBV18 and TRBJ1-2, with D possibly being TRBD1 (5 bases). The TCR comes from an adult who received the AZD1222 COVID-19 vaccine. The CDR3 DNA reads TGTGCCAGCTCACCAACCGGGGGAGATGATGGCTACACCTTC. This encodes CASSPTGGDDGYTF.